Each of the 30 T cell receptor beta chains below was sequenced from the same sample in a study of blood T cell repertoires in COVID-19. The table came from immunoSEQ multiplex PCR; TCRdb's copy has only in-frame clones and leaves some out. The table has roughly 200,000 clones, around 79% seen once. Material: peripheral blood. The receptors originated from a middle-aged man who had recovered from COVID-19.

There are a few counts of this clone. The rearrangement joins TRBV18 to TRBJ1-4, with 9 bases aligning to TRBD1. Germline assignment: CDR1 KGHSH and CDR2 LQKENI. The CDR3 has 15 residues. V lost 6 bases, J lost 5 bases, and 7 bases stayed unmatched. The CDR3 is CASSQEQGANEKLFF. The CDR3 DNA sequence: TGTGCCAGCTCTCAAGAACAGGGGGCAAATGAAAAACTGTTTTTT.

The V and J genes are TRBV19 and TRBJ2-7, with 11 bases fitting TRBD2. V was pared by 3 bases and J by 6 bases, with 7 bases of the junction left unmatched. This CDR3 is built from 15 residues. Germline V gene sequence: CDR1 LNHDA, CDR2 SQIVND (reference sequence). CDR3 sequence: CASSISTSGSREQYF. In DNA, the CDR3 is TGTGCCAGTAGTATTTCAACTAGCGGGAGTCGCGAGCAGTACTTC.

The genes are TRBV29-1 and TRBJ2-1; no definite D call. CDR1 SQVTM and CDR2 ANQGSEA come from the germline V gene. CDR3 length equals 8 residues. V gave up 6 bases and J gave up 9 bases, with 3 bases separating them. The CDR3 loop is CSVSEQFF. The CDR3 coding sequence is TGCAGCGTCAGTGAGCAGTTCTTC.

The chain employs TRBV19 and TRBJ2-3; 9 bases agree with TRBD2. Germline trimming cut 4 bases from V and 1 base from J; bases unmatched to any gene: 12. The CDR3 runs to 18 residues. The germline V gene has CDR1 LNHDA and CDR2 SQIVND (reference sequence). CDR3 coding DNA: TGTGCCAGTAGTAGCTCTCATAGCGGGAGAGGACGCACAGATACGCAGTATTTT. It codes for CASSSSHSGRGRTDTQYF.

The chain links TRBV27 to TRBJ2-4; 7 bases are shared with TRBD2. Trimming at V came to 5 bases and at J to 1 base, leaving 5 bases not matched to a gene. The CDR3 length is 15 residues. CDR1 and CDR2 (germline): MNHEY, SMNVEV (reference sequence). As DNA, the CDR3 is TGTGCCAGCAGTGCAGCGGGATGGGCCAAAAACATTCAGTACTTC. As protein: CASSAAGWAKNIQYF.

Worth noting for this clone: Other DNA variants within this sample encode the same CDR3. The rearrangement joins TRBV12-3 or TRBV12-4 to TRBJ2-7, with a possible D match to TRBD2 (6 bases). V was cut by 4 bases and J by 2 bases, with 6 bases left in between. The CDR3 runs 12 residues. The CDR3 DNA is TGTGCCAGCAGTTGGAGGGCCTACGAGCAGTACTTC. Translation: CASSWRAYEQYF.

V gene TRBV7-2 combines with J gene TRBJ1-1; D possibly corresponds to TRBD1 (5 bases). Germline loops: CDR1 SGHTA, CDR2 FQGNSA. V dropped 8 bases and J dropped 1 base, with 11 bases sitting between them. The CDR3 runs 13 residues. The CDR3 DNA is TGTGCCAGCGGAAGACAGCCGAACACTGAAGCTTTCTTT. It codes for CASGRQPNTEAFF.

The chain recombines TRBV6-5 with TRBJ2-2, with TRBD1 identical over 8 bases. CDR1 and CDR2 from the germline V gene are MNHEY and SVGAGI. With V trimmed by 7 bases and J by 5 bases, 9 bases remained unmatched. This CDR3 contains 15 residues. The CDR3 DNA follows: TGTGCCAGCACCCGCGGACAGGGTTGGACCGGGGAGCTGTTTTTT. Translating gives CASTRGQGWTGELFF.

The genes are TRBV9 and TRBJ1-6; maybe TRBD1 (5 bases). This CDR3 is built from 14 residues. The V gene's germline CDR1 is SGDLS and CDR2 YYNGEE. Trimming removed 2 bases at V and 9 bases at J, with 12 bases between. CDR3 nucleotide sequence: TGTGCCAGCAGCGTTGGACAAGGACCTTCACCCCTCCACTTT. Protein: CASSVGQGPSPLHF.

This rearrangement joins TRBV19 to TRBJ2-1, with no clear D. This CDR3 is built from 13 residues. With 5 bases removed from V and 1 base from J, the gap between germline ends came to 6 bases. The germline V gene has CDR1 LNHDA and CDR2 SQIVND (reference sequence). The CDR3 DNA sequence: TGTGCCAGTAGTGCTCGGTCCTACAATGAGCAGTTCTTC. Translated: CASSARSYNEQFF. Variable domain in full (rest from reference TRBV19 and TRBJ2-1): DGGITQSPKYLFRKEGQNVTLSCEQNLNHDAMYWYRQDPGQGLRLIYYSQIVNDFQKGDIAEGYSVSREKKESFPLTVTSAQKNPTAFYLCASSARSYNEQFFGPGTRLTVL.

The genes are TRBV7-6 and TRBJ2-5, with 8 bases fitting TRBD2. Germline V CDR1 and CDR2: SGHVS, FNYEAQ. The CDR3 consists of 18 residues. The V gene end was trimmed by 5 bases and the J gene end by 3 bases; junction bases not matched to a gene: 17. The CDR3 DNA is TGTGCCAGCAGCCCTTTTCGGCCCTGGACGGGGGGGGAAGAGACCCAGTACTTC. Its protein is CASSPFRPWTGGEETQYF.

The J gene is TRBJ1-6, the V gene TRBV30, with D hard to call. The length of the CDR3 is 13 residues. CDR1 is GTSNPN, CDR2 SVGIG, per germline (reference sequence). With 3 bases removed from V and 5 bases from J, the gap between germline ends came to 8 bases. The DNA of the CDR3 is TGTGCCTGGAGAGCGGGGAATAATTCACCCCTCCACTTT. Amino acids: CAWRAGNNSPLHF.

This clone was observed many times. The chain recombines TRBV15 with TRBJ2-1; 12 nucleotides line up with TRBD1. The CDR3 contains 16 residues. Looked up from germline, CDR1 is LNHNV and CDR2 is YYDKDF (reference sequence). V lost 0 bases to trimming and J lost 8 bases; unmatched junction nucleotides: 5. The CDR3 DNA sequence: TGTGCCACCAGCAGAGAATGGGGACAGGGGGCCGATGAGCAGTTCTTC. Protein sequence: CATSREWGQGADEQFF.

This chain links TRBV6-5 with TRBJ2-7; D is perhaps TRBD2 (5 bases). Germline assignment: CDR1 MNHEY and CDR2 SVGAGI. The V end was cut by 7 bases, the J end by 0 bases, with 13 bases between. The CDR3 covers 14 residues. The CDR3 sequence: CASIVPGSSYEQYF. The CDR3 nucleotides read TGTGCCAGCATCGTCCCTGGGAGCTCCTACGAGCAGTACTTC.

The rearrangement links TRBV5-1 to TRBJ2-1, with 12 bases identical to TRBD2. The junction had 6 bases not matched to a gene; V was cut back by 4 bases and J by 7 bases. Germline-derived CDR1 and CDR2 are SGHRS and YFSETQ. The CDR3 sequence is 15 residues long. CDR3 sequence reads: CASSVTSGSLNEQFF. The CDR3 region has the DNA TGCGCCAGCAGCGTGACTAGCGGGAGTCTAAATGAGCAGTTCTTC.

The genes are TRBV7-2 and TRBJ2-4; D is unclear. V lost 5 bases and J lost 9, with 11 bases in between. The CDR3 runs to 12 residues. Germline-derived CDR1 and CDR2 are SGHTA and FQGNSA. Written as DNA, the CDR3 is TGTGCCAGCAGCCCTTATATCGGCATTCAGTACTTC. Translating gives CASSPYIGIQYF.

The chain is built from TRBV3-1 (or the pseudogene TRBV3-2) and TRBJ1-1, with D possibly TRBD1 on 6 matching bases. Trimming stripped 4 bases from V and 6 bases from J, with 21 bases between. Germline V gives CDR1 LGHDT, CDR2 YNNKEL (reference sequence). The CDR3 is 16 residues long. The CDR3 DNA reads as TGTGCCAGCAGCCTAGGGGGGGCGCGTAAGGTCTCTGAAGCTTTCTTT. This codes for CASSLGGARKVSEAFF.

The chain joins TRBV11-2 to TRBJ2-7; D possibly corresponds to TRBD2 (6 bases). The CDR3 is 15 amino acids. V was pared by 3 bases and J by 2 bases, with 14 bases between. From germline, CDR1 is SGHAT and CDR2 FQNNGV. CDR3 bases: TGTGCCAGCAGCTTGGGGGGTGGGAGCCCCTACGAGCAGTACTTC. Protein product: CASSLGGGSPYEQYF.

CDR3 amino acids: CASSFIQGQGIAKNIQYF. The CDR3, as DNA: TGTGCCAGCAGCTTTATACAGGGGCAGGGGATAGCCAAAAACATTCAGTACTTC. The chain uses TRBV28 and TRBJ2-4, with 7 positions matching TRBD1. This CDR3 is built from 18 residues. J gave up 0 bases and V 6 bases, and 14 bases lay outside the gene matches. Germline CDR1 and CDR2: MDHEN and SYDVKM.

V gene TRBV5-1 combines with J gene TRBJ1-2, with TRBD1 as a possible D gene (5 bases). This CDR3 contains 14 residues. V shed 0 bases and J shed 4 bases, with 10 bases lying between them. CDR1 is SGHRS, CDR2 YFSETQ, per germline. CDR3 sequence: CASSLDGQGYGYTF. In nucleotides, the CDR3 is TGCGCCAGCAGCTTGGATGGGCAGGGCTATGGCTACACCTTC. The full variable domain, completed using reference TRBV5-1 and TRBJ1-2, is KAGVTQTPRYLIKTRGQQVTLSCSPISGHRSVSWYQQTPGQGLQFLFEYFSETQRNKGNFPGRFSGRQFSNSRSEMNVSTLELGDSALYLCASSLDGQGYGYTFGSGTRLTVV.

The V gene is TRBV7-3, the J gene TRBJ2-3, with 7 positions matching TRBD2. The CDR3 contains 15 residues. Germline loops: CDR1 SGHTA, CDR2 FQGTGA. V shed 2 bases, J shed 3 bases, and the junction held 5 bases outside the gene matches. Here the CDR3 DNA reads TGTGCCAGCAGCTTAGGCGGGAGTCAGACAGATACGCAGTATTTT. Translated: CASSLGGSQTDTQYF.

A few counts support this clone. The chain links TRBV6-6 to TRBJ1-3; the D is unclear. There are 12 residues in the CDR3. Per germline, CDR1 MNHNY and CDR2 SVGAGI (reference sequence). V lost 6 bases and J lost 6, with 9 bases in between. This chain's CDR3 is CASSLSINTIYF. CDR3 nucleotide sequence: TGTGCCAGCAGCTTGAGCATAAACACCATATATTTT.

The chain carries TRBV29-1 and TRBJ2-7; 16 bases agree with TRBD2. This CDR3 is built from 15 residues. J was trimmed by 2 bases and V by 5 bases; bases with no gene match: 3. From germline, CDR1 is SQVTM and CDR2 ANQGSEA. The DNA of the CDR3 is TGCAGCGTTTTCGGGACTAGCGGGAGGGCCTACGAGCAGTACTTC. This translates into CSVFGTSGRAYEQYF.

This clone appeared once. This sequence joins TRBV29-1 and TRBJ2-7; tentative D call: TRBD1 (5 bases). The CDR3 spans 14 residues. Trimming shortened V by 4 bases and J by 0 bases, and 13 bases separated the two germline ends. Germline values: CDR1 SQVTM, CDR2 ANQGSEA. In DNA, the CDR3 is TGCAGCGTTGCTCCAGGGTCGAGCTCCTACGAGCAGTACTTC. It is translated as CSVAPGSSSYEQYF.

The CDR3 reads CATTNGRRGWADEQYF. CDR3 sequence (DNA): TGTGCCACCACCAACGGGAGGAGGGGGTGGGCTGACGAGCAGTACTTC. The V gene is TRBV15, the J gene TRBJ2-7, with D tentatively TRBD2 (7 bases). Trimming shortened V by 7 bases and J by 5 bases, and 24 bases separated the two germline ends. The germline CDR1 and CDR2 sequences are LNHNV and YYDKDF (reference sequence). This CDR3 contains 16 residues.

The chain has TRBV27 and TRBJ2-2; 15 bases align to TRBD2. The CDR3 is 19 residues long. Germline V gene data show CDR1 as MNHEY and CDR2 as SMNVEV (reference sequence). Trimming removed 5 bases from V and 7 bases from J; junction bases left unmatched: 14. CDR3 sequence: CASSLGLAGGWDRVGELFF. The CDR3 nucleotides read TGTGCCAGCAGTCTGGGACTAGCGGGAGGTTGGGACCGGGTCGGGGAGCTGTTTTTT.

This clone was seen more than once but under ten times. The genes are TRBV28 and TRBJ1-6; 7 nucleotides align to TRBD1. After removal of 3 bases from V and 11 bases from J, the junction contained 16 bases not matched to a gene. The CDR3 is 17 amino acids. In germline, CDR1 is MDHEN, CDR2 SYDVKM. The CDR3 coding sequence is TGTGCCAGCAGTTTGTCGAGAGGAGGGACAGACACCGCACCCCTCCACTTT. This gives the protein CASSLSRGGTDTAPLHF. Variable domain in full (rest from reference TRBV28 and TRBJ1-6): DVKVTQSSRYLVKRTGEKVFLECVQDMDHENMFWYRQDPGLGLRLIYFSYDVKMKEKGDIPEGYSVSREKKERFSLILESASTNQTSMYLCASSLSRGGTDTAPLHFGNGTRLTVT.

This sequence joins TRBV7-2 and TRBJ2-7; 13 bases are a match to TRBD2. Trimming cost V 3 bases and J 5 bases; bases outside gene matches: 4. The CDR3 runs to 15 residues. Germline V lookup: CDR1 SGHTA, CDR2 FQGNSA. The DNA of the CDR3 is TGTGCCAGCAGCTTGGGACTAGCGGGATTTGACGAGCAGTACTTC. Translated, it gives CASSLGLAGFDEQYF.

The J gene is TRBJ1-1, the V gene TRBV7-2; D might be TRBD1 (6 bases). Deletions cut 5 bases from V and 10 bases from J, with 17 bases between. The length of the CDR3 is 13 residues. Germline values: CDR1 SGHTA, CDR2 FQGNSA. The CDR3, as DNA: TGTGCCAGCAGCGCCGAAGGGGGGGGCCCAGCTTTCTTT. Translation: CASSAEGGGPAFF.

The chain couples TRBV30 to TRBJ2-5, with a weak D call TRBD2 (5 bases). This CDR3 contains 14 residues. CDR1 and CDR2 from the germline V gene are GTSNPN and SVGIG (reference sequence). Trimming took 0 bases from V and 3 from J, leaving 11 bases between them. CDR3 amino acids: CAWSVRVEEETQYF. DNA of the CDR3: TGTGCCTGGAGTGTACGGGTGGAGGAAGAGACCCAGTACTTC.